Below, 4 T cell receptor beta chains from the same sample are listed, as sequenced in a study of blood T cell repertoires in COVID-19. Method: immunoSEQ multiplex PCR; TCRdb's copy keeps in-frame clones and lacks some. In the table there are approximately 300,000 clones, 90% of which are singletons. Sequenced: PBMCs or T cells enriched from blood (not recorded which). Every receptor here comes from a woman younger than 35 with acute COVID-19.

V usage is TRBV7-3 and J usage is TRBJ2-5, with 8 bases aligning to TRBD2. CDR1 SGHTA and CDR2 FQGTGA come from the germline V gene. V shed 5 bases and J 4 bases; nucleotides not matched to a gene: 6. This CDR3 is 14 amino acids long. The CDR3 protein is CASSPRRGAETQYF. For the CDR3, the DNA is TGTGCCAGCAGCCCCAGGCGGGGGGCAGAGACCCAGTACTTC.

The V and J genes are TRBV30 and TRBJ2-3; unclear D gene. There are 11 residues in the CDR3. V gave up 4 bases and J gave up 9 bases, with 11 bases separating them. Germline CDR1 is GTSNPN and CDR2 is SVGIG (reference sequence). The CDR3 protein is CAWTERMTQYF. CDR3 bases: TGTGCCTGGACCGAGAGGATGACGCAGTATTTT.

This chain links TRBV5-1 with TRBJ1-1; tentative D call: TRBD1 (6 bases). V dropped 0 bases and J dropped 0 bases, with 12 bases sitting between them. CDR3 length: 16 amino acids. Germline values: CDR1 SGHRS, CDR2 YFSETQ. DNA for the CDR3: TGCGCCAGCAGCTTGGTGTCGACAGGACTGAACACTGAAGCTTTCTTT. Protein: CASSLVSTGLNTEAFF.

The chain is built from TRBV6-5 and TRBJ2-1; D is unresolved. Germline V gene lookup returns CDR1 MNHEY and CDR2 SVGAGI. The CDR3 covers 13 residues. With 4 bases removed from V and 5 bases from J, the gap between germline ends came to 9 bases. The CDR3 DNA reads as TGTGCCAGCAGTTTGAGGCGGAACAATGAGCAGTTCTTC. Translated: CASSLRRNNEQFF.